The source of this T cell receptor beta chain is a study of blood T cell repertoires in COVID-19. The repertoire was sequenced with immunoSEQ multiplex PCR; TCRdb's copy has only in-frame clones and lacks some. The table has 250,000 or so clones, approximately 85% seen once; the top ten hold approximately 2.1%. Germline V lookup: CDR1 SGHTA, CDR2 FQGNSA. The trim removed 5 bases at V and 6 bases at J, leaving 9 bases unmatched. CDR3 length: 15 residues. The receptor was isolated from a woman aged 45-59 years who had recovered from COVID-19. The sequencing input was PBMCs or T cells enriched from blood (not recorded which). The chain carries TRBV7-2 and TRBJ2-7; 11 bases line up with TRBD1. CDR3 DNA: TGTGCCAGCAGCCTTAGTTGGACAGGGGGCAGCGAGCAGTACTTC. The encoded protein is CASSLSWTGGSEQYF.